Sequencing of this T cell receptor beta chain was carried out in a study of cytomegalovirus exposure and HLA in healthy donors. The CDR3 contains 14 residues. V dropped 2 bases and J dropped 2; count of bases not matched to a gene: 2. The germline gives CDR1 SGHNT, CDR2 YYREEE (reference sequence). PCR primers comprised 60 Vbeta and 13 Jbeta primers. Generated by immunoSEQ multiplex PCR, the TCRdb table keeps only in-frame clones and is missing some. This table holds approximately 170,000 clones, 80% to 90% found once. The clonotype originates from a male donor in good health and CMV-seronegative. The rearrangement joins TRBV5-4 to TRBJ2-5, with 8 bases that match TRBD2. The material sequenced was PBMCs. The CDR3 sequence: CASSFGGGQETQYF. The CDR3 DNA is TGTGCCAGCAGCTTCGGGGGGGGGCAAGAGACCCAGTACTTC.